One and the same sample provided the 7 T cell receptor beta chains below, sequenced in a study of shared clonotypes between healthy human individuals. Generated by immunoSEQ multiplex PCR, the TCRdb table keeps only in-frame clones and is missing some. Counted here are a few million clones, around nine tenths occurring once; the ten biggest clones make up around 0.15%. The sequenced sample was naive CD4+ T cells sorted from blood. Stated subset: CD45RA+ positively selected. These receptors all come from a young man in good health.

The chain has TRBV29-1 and TRBJ2-4; D remains ambiguous. The CDR3 runs to 11 residues. Per germline, CDR1 SQVTM and CDR2 ANQGSEA. Trimming removed 5 bases at V and 8 bases at J, with 10 bases between. DNA of the CDR3: TGCAGCGTTCAAGCTATGGACATTCAGTACTTC. Encoded protein: CSVQAMDIQYF.

The chain uses TRBV5-4 and TRBJ1-1, with TRBD1 matching 9 bases. The CDR3 has 16 residues. V lost 1 base to trimming and J lost 5 bases; unmatched junction nucleotides: 9. Germline CDR1 and CDR2: SGHNT and YYREEE (reference sequence). The CDR3 DNA sequence: TGTGCCAGCAGCTTGTTCGGGACAGGGAGAGGGACTGAAGCTTTCTTT. This codes for CASSLFGTGRGTEAFF.

The chain carries TRBV5-1 and TRBJ2-5; 7 bases line up with TRBD2. Near its end, the DNA agrees better with TRBJ2-7, so the J call may be wrong. From germline, CDR1 is SGHRS and CDR2 YFSETQ. The CDR3 contains 15 residues. Here the CDR3 reads CASSFPPSGSYEQYF. CDR3 in DNA: TGCGCCAGCAGCTTTCCCCCTAGCGGTTCCTACGAGCAGTACTTC.

On this clone: At the DNA level, this CDR3 is encoded by other sequences in the same sample as well. CDR3 nucleotides: TGCGCCAGCAGCTTGGGCGGTCCCGCAGATACGCAGTATTTT. It is translated as CASSLGGPADTQYF. This chain joins TRBV5-1 and TRBJ2-3; D unresolved. Per the germline V gene, CDR1 is SGHRS and CDR2 is YFSETQ. The V end lost 0 bases, the J end lost 4 bases, and 9 bases lay between the germline ends. The CDR3 is made up of 14 amino acids. The full variable domain, rest sourced from reference TRBV5-1 and TRBJ2-3, is KAGVTQTPRYLIKTRGQQVTLSCSPISGHRSVSWYQQTPGQGLQFLFEYFSETQRNKGNFPGRFSGRQFSNSRSEMNVSTLELGDSALYLCASSLGGPADTQYFGPGTRLTVL.

This clone was observed a few times. The rearrangement uses TRBV30 and TRBJ1-4; maybe TRBD1 (6 bases). CDR1 and CDR2 (germline): GTSNPN, SVGIG (reference sequence). V was clipped by 1 base and J by 10 bases, with 16 bases between them. The CDR3 is 14 amino acids. The CDR3 reads CAWSDRGRVGKLFF. CDR3 coding DNA: TGTGCCTGGAGTGATAGGGGGAGGGTCGGAAAACTGTTTTTT.

The rearrangement uses TRBV29-1 and TRBJ2-3; TRBD1 might be the D (6 bases). CDR3 length: 15 residues. The germline V gene has CDR1 SQVTM and CDR2 ANQGSEA. The V end was cut by 1 base, the J end by 3 bases, with 14 bases between. The CDR3 nucleotides read TGCAGCGTTGAAGGTTTGGGGGCAGGGACAGATACGCAGTATTTT. It specifies CSVEGLGAGTDTQYF.

The chain couples TRBV19 to TRBJ2-7; TRBD1 matches 8 bases. This CDR3 region has 15 residues. Germline loops: CDR1 LNHDA, CDR2 SQIVND (reference sequence). V lost 2 bases to trimming and J lost 4 bases; unmatched junction nucleotides: 7. CDR3 nucleotide sequence: TGTGCCAGTAGTATAATCTCCAGGGGGCTTTACGAGCAGTACTTC. Translating gives CASSIISRGLYEQYF.